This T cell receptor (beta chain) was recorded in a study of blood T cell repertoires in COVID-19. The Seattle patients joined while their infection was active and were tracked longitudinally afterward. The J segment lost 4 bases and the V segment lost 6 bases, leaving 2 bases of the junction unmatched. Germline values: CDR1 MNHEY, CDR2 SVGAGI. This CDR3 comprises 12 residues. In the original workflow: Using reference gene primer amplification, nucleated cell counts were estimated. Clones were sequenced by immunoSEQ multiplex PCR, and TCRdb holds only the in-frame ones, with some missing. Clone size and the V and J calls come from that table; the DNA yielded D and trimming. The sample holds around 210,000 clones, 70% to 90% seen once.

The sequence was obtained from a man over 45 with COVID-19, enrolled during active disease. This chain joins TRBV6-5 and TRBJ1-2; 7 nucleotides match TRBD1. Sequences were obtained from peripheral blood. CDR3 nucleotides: TGTGCCAGCAGCTCAGGGGGCTATGGCTACACCTTC. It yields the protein CASSSGGYGYTF.